Following are 25 T cell receptor beta chains from one sample sequenced in a study of blood T cell repertoires in COVID-19. The method was immunoSEQ multiplex PCR; TCRdb's version includes in-frame clones alone and lacks a portion of them. The sample yields a few hundred thousand clones, roughly 90% seen once. Input material: peripheral blood. These receptors were obtained from a man aged 18 to 30 with COVID-19, enrolled during active disease.

The chain carries TRBV5-6 and TRBJ2-7; D is perhaps TRBD1 (5 bases). The CDR3 has 13 residues. The V gene's germline CDR1 is SGHDT and CDR2 YYEEEE. V lost 1 base and J lost 3, with 8 bases in between. CDR3: CASSLQGNYEQYF. The CDR3 coding sequence is TGTGCCAGCAGCTTGCAGGGTAACTACGAGCAGTACTTC.

The chain joins TRBV9 to TRBJ2-1, with D possibly TRBD1 on 6 matching bases. Germline V gene sequence: CDR1 SGDLS, CDR2 YYNGEE. The CDR3 consists of 15 residues. V was clipped by 3 bases and J by 5 bases, with 15 bases between them. The CDR3 DNA is TGTGCCAGCAGCGGAGGCCCTCAGGGGAACAATGAGCAGTTCTTC. Residues: CASSGGPQGNNEQFF. Together with reference TRBV9 and TRBJ2-1, the CDR3 gives the full variable domain: DSGVTQTPKHLITATGQRVTLRCSPRSGDLSVYWYQQSLDQGLQFLIQYYNGEERAKGNILERFSAQQFPDLHSELNLSSLELGDSALYFCASSGGPQGNNEQFFGPGTRLTVL.

V usage is TRBV24-1 and J usage is TRBJ2-2; D unresolved. The CDR3 is 13 residues long. Germline assignment: CDR1 KGHDR and CDR2 SFDVKD. V lost 7 bases and J 4 bases, leaving 9 bases between the germline ends. Written as DNA, the CDR3 is TGTGCCACCAGAGCCCACAGCACCGGGGAGCTGTTTTTT. It yields the protein CATRAHSTGELFF.

The chain recombines TRBV5-5 with TRBJ1-5, with 10 bases matching TRBD1. The CDR3 sequence is 14 residues long. The J segment lost 5 bases and the V segment lost 3 bases, leaving 2 bases of the junction unmatched. CDR1 is SGHKS, CDR2 YYEKEE, per germline (reference sequence). The CDR3 sequence is CASSSTGGDQPQHF. In DNA, the CDR3 is TGTGCCAGCAGCTCGACAGGGGGCGATCAGCCCCAGCATTTT. Full variable domain (outside the CDR3, taken from reference TRBV5-5 and TRBJ1-5): DAGVTQSPTHLIKTRGQQVTLRCSPISGHKSVSWYQQVLGQGPQFIFQYYEKEERGRGNFPDRFSARQFPNYSSELNVNALLLGDSALYLCASSSTGGDQPQHFGDGTRLSIL.

V is TRBV18 and J is TRBJ2-7; TRBD1 aligns across 10 bases. Looked up from germline, CDR1 is KGHSH and CDR2 is LQKENI. CDR3 length: 13 amino acids. The ends lost 6 bases at V and 3 bases at J; junction bases unmatched: 2. In DNA, the CDR3 is TGTGCCAGCTCCCGGGACAGGGGCTACGAGCAGTACTTC. Protein: CASSRDRGYEQYF.

This clone has a handful of counts. This chain links TRBV6-5 with TRBJ1-3, with unresolved D. The CDR3 runs 16 residues. Germline CDR1 reads MNHEY; CDR2 reads SVGAGI. Between the trimmed V and J ends, which lost 2 bases and 0 bases, there was a span of 11 bases. As DNA, the CDR3 is TGTGCCAGCAGTTACGCAGCGGTGTCCTCTGGAAACACCATATATTTT. This translates into CASSYAAVSSGNTIYF.

The rearrangement uses TRBV19 and TRBJ2-1, with 7 positions matching TRBD1. Germline V CDR1 and CDR2: LNHDA, SQIVND (reference sequence). The CDR3 is made up of 17 amino acids. The ends lost 3 bases at V and 2 bases at J; junction bases unmatched: 10. The CDR3 is CASSMTGLRDAYNEQFF. The CDR3 region has the DNA TGTGCCAGTAGTATGACAGGGCTTAGGGACGCCTACAATGAGCAGTTCTTC.

The chain couples TRBV11-2 to TRBJ2-3, with D possibly TRBD2 on 5 matching bases. The CDR3 has 15 amino acids. Germline CDR1 and CDR2: SGHAT and FQNNGV. The ends were cut back, 3 bases at V and 6 bases at J, with 16 bases in the middle. The CDR3 loop is CASSLLAPERDTQYF. CDR3 coding DNA: TGTGCCAGCAGCTTGCTAGCACCCGAGAGGGATACGCAGTATTTT.

This chain uses TRBV9 with TRBJ2-1; unclear D gene. The CDR3 runs to 15 residues. The V end lost 3 bases, the J end lost 0 bases, and 10 bases lay between the germline ends. Germline-derived CDR1 and CDR2 are SGDLS and YYNGEE. CDR3 nucleotides: TGTGCCAGCAGCGACCCACTGAGCTCCTACAATGAGCAGTTCTTC. It encodes CASSDPLSSYNEQFF.

This rearrangement joins TRBV4-2 to TRBJ2-1; 10 bases align to TRBD2. Germline V gene sequence: CDR1 LGHNA, CDR2 YNFKEQ. CDR3 length: 21 amino acids. V shed 0 bases and J 2 bases; nucleotides not matched to a gene: 16. The CDR3 bases are TGTGCCAGCAGCCAAGAAGGGCTGCGACTAGCGGGTAGAAGAACCTACAATGAGCAGTTCTTC. Encoded protein: CASSQEGLRLAGRRTYNEQFF.

This clone occurred once. This sequence joins TRBV5-1 and TRBJ1-2; TRBD1 aligns across 9 bases. The germline gives CDR1 SGHRS, CDR2 YFSETQ. With 0 bases clipped from V and 2 bases from J, the junction kept 2 bases outside the gene matches. This CDR3 is 15 amino acids long. CDR3 nucleotide sequence: TGCGCCAGCAGCTTGGCGGGACAGGGAAACTATGGCTACACCTTC. Its translation: CASSLAGQGNYGYTF. Full variable domain (rest looked up from reference TRBV5-1 and TRBJ1-2): KAGVTQTPRYLIKTRGQQVTLSCSPISGHRSVSWYQQTPGQGLQFLFEYFSETQRNKGNFPGRFSGRQFSNSRSEMNVSTLELGDSALYLCASSLAGQGNYGYTFGSGTRLTVV.

CDR3 protein: CASSSRGLDTYEQYF. CDR3 DNA sequence: TGTGCCAGTAGCTCCCGGGGACTCGACACCTACGAGCAGTACTTC. The V gene is TRBV19, the J gene TRBJ2-7; D might be TRBD2 (6 bases). The germline V gene has CDR1 LNHDA and CDR2 SQIVND (reference sequence). This CDR3 region has 15 residues. With 6 bases removed from V and 2 bases from J, the gap between germline ends came to 17 bases.

The CDR3 coding sequence is TGTGCCAGCAGCCAAGGTAACAGGGGCAACATTCAGTACTTC. Translation: CASSQGNRGNIQYF. The rearrangement joins TRBV14 to TRBJ2-4; 7 bases map to TRBD1. This CDR3 has 14 residues. Trimming took 1 base from V and 7 from J; bases not matched to a gene: 4. CDR1 and CDR2 (germline): SGHDN, FVKESK.

The chain employs TRBV24-1 and TRBJ2-1, with D perhaps TRBD1 (6 bases). Germline lookup yields CDR1 KGHDR and CDR2 SFDVKD. V dropped 10 bases and J dropped 0 bases, with 15 bases sitting between them. This CDR3 contains 15 residues. CDR3 amino acids: CATGAPLSSYNEQFF. In DNA form, the CDR3 reads TGTGCCACGGGGGCTCCGTTAAGCTCCTACAATGAGCAGTTCTTC.

The V call is TRBV27, the J call TRBJ1-2, with 9 nucleotides matching TRBD1. This CDR3 comprises 15 residues. Germline V CDR1 and CDR2: MNHEY, SMNVEV (reference sequence). Trimming took 2 bases from V and 8 from J; bases not matched to a gene: 9. CDR3 sequence: CASSLTRGQGFGYTF. CDR3 DNA sequence: TGTGCCAGCAGTTTAACCCGGGGACAGGGCTTCGGCTACACCTTC.

The rearrangement uses TRBV19 and TRBJ1-5, with D uncertain. This CDR3 spans 14 amino acids. Germline V lookup: CDR1 LNHDA, CDR2 SQIVND (reference sequence). Trimming removed 5 bases at V and 2 bases at J, with 10 bases between. CDR3 bases: TGTGCCAGTAGTCGCGGCGCGGGCAATCAGCCCCAGCATTTT. Protein: CASSRGAGNQPQHF.

The chain couples TRBV7-2 to TRBJ1-2; 11 nucleotides match TRBD1. Germline lookup yields CDR1 SGHTA and CDR2 FQGNSA. V lost 4 bases and J lost 7; bases outside the gene matches: 5. There are 14 residues in the CDR3. The CDR3 sequence: CASSSDRGRGGYTF. The DNA for the CDR3 is TGTGCCAGCAGCTCGGACAGGGGGCGTGGTGGCTACACCTTC.

This sequence joins TRBV6-1 and TRBJ2-5; TRBD2 is a possible D gene (5 bases). The germline gives CDR1 MNHNS, CDR2 SASEGT. CDR3 length: 15 residues. Trimming removed 3 bases at V and 5 bases at J, with 16 bases between. The CDR3: CASSEGIGGSETQYF. The CDR3, as DNA: TGTGCCAGCAGTGAGGGGATTGGTGGGAGCGAGACCCAGTACTTC.

The chain joins TRBV24-1 to TRBJ2-1; D possibly corresponds to TRBD1 (5 bases). CDR3 length: 13 amino acids. V lost 1 base and J 8 bases, leaving 8 bases between the germline ends. Germline CDR1 is KGHDR and CDR2 is SFDVKD. DNA of the CDR3: TGTGCCACCAGTGATTTCGTAGGGGATGAGCAGTTCTTC. This translates into CATSDFVGDEQFF.

The rearrangement joins TRBV15 to TRBJ2-5; 9 nucleotides match TRBD1. This CDR3 region has 18 residues. The germline gives CDR1 LNHNV, CDR2 YYDKDF (reference sequence). V trimming: 3 bases; J trimming: 5 bases; junction bases outside the gene matches: 16. Here the CDR3 reads CATSRLSGTGRLQETQYF. In DNA, the CDR3 is TGTGCCACCAGCAGGCTAAGCGGGACAGGGAGACTCCAGGAGACCCAGTACTTC.

The chain is built from TRBV27 and TRBJ2-1; 9 bases align to TRBD1. Trimming at V came to 2 bases and at J to 5 bases, leaving 4 bases not matched to a gene. CDR1 is MNHEY and CDR2 is SMNVEV in the germline V gene (reference sequence). CDR3 length equals 15 residues. The CDR3 DNA sequence: TGTGCCAGCAGTTTAGGGACAGGGCTCCACAATGAGCAGTTCTTC. Residues: CASSLGTGLHNEQFF.

The chain carries TRBV24-1 and TRBJ2-1, with 7 bases identical to TRBD1. The CDR3 runs to 14 residues. Germline CDR1 reads KGHDR; CDR2 reads SFDVKD. The V segment lost 9 bases and the J segment 1 base; nucleotides outside the gene matches: 5. Here the CDR3 reads CATGSDRSYNEQFF. Here the CDR3 DNA reads TGTGCCACCGGATCGGACAGGTCCTACAATGAGCAGTTCTTC.

The rearrangement uses TRBV3-1 (or the pseudogene TRBV3-2) and TRBJ2-2; TRBD1 matches at 11 bases. This CDR3 region has 14 residues. V shed 5 bases and J 6 bases; nucleotides not matched to a gene: 2. Per the germline V gene, CDR1 is LGHDT and CDR2 is YNNKEL (reference sequence). The CDR3 region is CASSWTGGPGELFF. The CDR3, as DNA: TGTGCCAGCAGCTGGACAGGGGGCCCCGGGGAGCTGTTTTTT.

This clone was seen only once. V gene TRBV5-1 combines with J gene TRBJ2-2, with TRBD1 matching 7 bases. Trimming cost V 4 bases and J 6 bases; bases outside gene matches: 6. The CDR3 is 14 amino acids. Looked up from germline, CDR1 is SGHRS and CDR2 is YFSETQ. The CDR3 sequence: CASSPTTGSGELFF. The CDR3 DNA reads TGCGCCAGCAGCCCCACGACAGGGTCCGGGGAGCTGTTTTTT.

V gene TRBV21-1 combines with J gene TRBJ2-7; TRBD1 is the table's D call, not checked against the DNA. TRBV21-1 is a listed pseudogene. The CDR3 has 17 amino acids. The CDR3 region is CASSKVVDSPHLYEQYF. The DNA for the CDR3 is TGTGCCAGCAGCAAAGTGGTGGACAGTCCCCACCTGTACGAGCAGTACTTC.